The rows below give T cell receptor beta chains drawn from one sample of a study of T-cell reconstitution after alpha-beta-depleted transplantation in children. TCRdb re-called the PCR reads with MiXCR, one entry per CDR3 protein. The profile shows roughly 610,000 distinct CDR3 sequences, roughly a tenth of them singletons. The sequences come from PBMCs from the stem cell graft donor, collected from the stem cell graft. The origin of the receptors is a human donor who donated a stem cell graft to a child with acute myeloid leukemia. CDR3s include the opening cysteine and the closing phenylalanine or tryptophan. D genes are given only for firm matches. Expanded clones are given a class, and other clones once, few, many or no size at all.

TRBV7-3	-	-	TRBJ2-3	CASSPRGAKGADTQYF	TGTGCCAGCAGCCCGAGGGGAGCAAAGGGGGCAGATACGCAGTATTTT
TRBV7-9	-	-	TRBJ2-2	CASSPGSDTGELFF	TGTGCCAGCAGCCCCGGGTCGGACACCGGGGAGCTGTTTTTT
TRBV15	-	-	TRBJ2-1	CATSGDLYNEQFF	TGTGCCACCAGCGGGGACTTGTACAATGAGCAGTTCTTC
TRBV10-3	-	-	TRBJ1-1	CAISESAGNTEAFF	TGTGCCATCAGTGAGTCGGCGGGAAACACTGAAGCTTTCTTT
TRBV12-3/TRBV12-4	few	TRBD1	TRBJ2-7	CASSRQGALGYEQYF	TGTGCCAGCAGCCGACAGGGGGCTCTGGGCTACGAGCAGTACTTC
TRBV3-1	few	-	TRBJ2-1	CASSRGAMREQFF	TGTGCCAGCAGCCGAGGCGCGATGCGGGAGCAGTTCTTC
TRBV12-3/TRBV12-4	few	TRBD1	TRBJ1-6	CASSSGQAYNSPLHF	TGTGCCAGCAGTTCTGGACAGGCGTATAATTCACCCCTCCACTTT
TRBV6-1	-	TRBD2	TRBJ2-7	CASSVTSGKPYEQYF	TGTGCCAGCAGTGTGACTAGCGGGAAACCCTACGAGCAGTACTTC
TRBV5-1	many	TRBD2	TRBJ2-1	CASSSSGSPYEQFF	TGCGCCAGCAGCTCTAGCGGGAGTCCGTATGAGCAGTTCTTC
TRBV12-3/TRBV12-4	few	-	TRBJ2-2	CASTPTGNTGELFF	TGTGCCAGCACCCCGACAGGGAACACCGGGGAGCTGTTTTTT
TRBV9	many	-	TRBJ1-1	CASSVATGGSNTEAFF	TGTGCCAGCAGCGTAGCTACGGGGGGTTCCAACACTGAAGCTTTCTTT
TRBV5-6	-	-	TRBJ1-1	CASSRAVGVGTEAFF	TGTGCCAGCAGCCGGGCGGTAGGTGTGGGCACTGAAGCTTTCTTT
TRBV20-1	many	TRBD2	TRBJ2-3	CSALTSGGTDTQYF	TGCAGTGCTTTGACTAGCGGGGGCACAGATACGCAGTATTTT
TRBV29-1	few	TRBD2	TRBJ2-7	CSVDGVAGVPLEQYF	TGCAGCGTTGATGGAGTAGCGGGAGTACCGTTAGAGCAGTACTTC